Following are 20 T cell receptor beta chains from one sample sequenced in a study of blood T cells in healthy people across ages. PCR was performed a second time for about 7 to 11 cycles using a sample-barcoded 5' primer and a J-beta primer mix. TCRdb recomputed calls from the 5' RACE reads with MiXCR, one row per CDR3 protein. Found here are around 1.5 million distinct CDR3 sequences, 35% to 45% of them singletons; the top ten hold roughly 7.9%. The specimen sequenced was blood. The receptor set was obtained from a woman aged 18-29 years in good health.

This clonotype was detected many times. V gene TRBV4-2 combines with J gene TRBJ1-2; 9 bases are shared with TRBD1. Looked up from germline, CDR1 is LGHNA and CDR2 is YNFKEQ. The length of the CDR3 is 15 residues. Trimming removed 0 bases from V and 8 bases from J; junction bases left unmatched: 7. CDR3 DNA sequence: TGTGCCAGCAGCCAAGATCCCGGACAGGGGCAGGGCTACACCTTC. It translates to CASSQDPGQGQGYTF.

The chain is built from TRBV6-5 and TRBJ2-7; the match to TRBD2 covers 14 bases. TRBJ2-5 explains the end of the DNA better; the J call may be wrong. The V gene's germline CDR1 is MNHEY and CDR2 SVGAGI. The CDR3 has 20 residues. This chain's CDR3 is CASSYSRTGTSGGQIETQYF. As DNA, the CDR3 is TGTGCCAGCAGTTACTCCCGCACCGGGACTAGCGGGGGCCAAATAGAGACCCAGTACTTC.

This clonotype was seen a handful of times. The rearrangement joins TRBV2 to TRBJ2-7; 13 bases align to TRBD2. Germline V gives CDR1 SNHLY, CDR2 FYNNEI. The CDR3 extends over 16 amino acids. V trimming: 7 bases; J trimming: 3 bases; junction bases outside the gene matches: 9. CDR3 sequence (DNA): TGTGCCAGCAATAGACTAGCGGGAGGAAAGGTCTACGAGCAGTACTTC. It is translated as CASNRLAGGKVYEQYF. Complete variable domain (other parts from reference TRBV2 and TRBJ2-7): EPEVTQTPSHQVTQMGQEVILRCVPISNHLYFYWYRQILGQKVEFLVSFYNNEISEKSEIFDDQFSVERPDGSNFTLKIRSTKLEDSAMYFCASNRLAGGKVYEQYFGPGTRLTVT.

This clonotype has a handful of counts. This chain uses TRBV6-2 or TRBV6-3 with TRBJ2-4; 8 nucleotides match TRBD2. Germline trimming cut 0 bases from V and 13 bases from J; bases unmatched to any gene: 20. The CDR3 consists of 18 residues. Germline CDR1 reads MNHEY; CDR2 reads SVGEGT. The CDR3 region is CASSYSALAVKGGWGQYF. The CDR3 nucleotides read TGTGCCAGCAGTTACTCCGCACTAGCGGTAAAAGGAGGCTGGGGGCAGTACTTC.

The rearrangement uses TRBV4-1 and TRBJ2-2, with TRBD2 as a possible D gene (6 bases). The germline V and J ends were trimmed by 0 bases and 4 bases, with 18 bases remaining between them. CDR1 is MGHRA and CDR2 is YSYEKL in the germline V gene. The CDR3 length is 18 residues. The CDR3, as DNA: TGCGCCAGCAGCCAAGAAGTTAGCAGGAGGGTGGGCACCGGGGAGCTGTTTTTT. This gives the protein CASSQEVSRRVGTGELFF.

The CDR3 DNA follows: TGCGCCAGCAGCTTTGGGGCAGGGGAGTACGAGCAGTACTTC. Translating gives CASSFGAGEYEQYF. V gene TRBV5-1 combines with J gene TRBJ2-5; weak D call: TRBD1 (6 bases). Gene TRBJ2-7 matches the end of the DNA better, so the J call may be wrong. This CDR3 is 14 amino acids long. Germline-derived CDR1 and CDR2 are SGHRS and YFSETQ.

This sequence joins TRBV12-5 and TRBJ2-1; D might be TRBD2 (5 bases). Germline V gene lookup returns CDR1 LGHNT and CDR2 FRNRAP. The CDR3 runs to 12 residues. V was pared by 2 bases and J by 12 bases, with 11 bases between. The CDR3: CASGLLPAAQFF. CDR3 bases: TGTGCTAGTGGTTTGCTTCCAGCGGCGCAGTTCTTC.

For the CDR3, the DNA is TGCAGTGCCTGGAGAGGACAGAAGGACACTGAAGCTTTCTTT. Encoded protein: CSAWRGQKDTEAFF. The gene calls are TRBV20-1 and TRBJ1-1; tentatively, D is TRBD1 (6 bases). The CDR3 is 14 residues long. CDR1 is DFQATT and CDR2 is SNEGSKA in the germline V gene (reference sequence). V was cut by 6 bases and J by 3 bases, with 17 bases left in between.

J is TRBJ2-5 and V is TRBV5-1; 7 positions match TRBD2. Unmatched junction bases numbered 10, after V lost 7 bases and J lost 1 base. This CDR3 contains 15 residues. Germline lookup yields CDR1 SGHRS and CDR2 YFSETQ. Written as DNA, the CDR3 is TGCGCCAGCGGGAGAGCCCCTAGCGGCCAAGAGACCCAGTACTTC. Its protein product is CASGRAPSGQETQYF.

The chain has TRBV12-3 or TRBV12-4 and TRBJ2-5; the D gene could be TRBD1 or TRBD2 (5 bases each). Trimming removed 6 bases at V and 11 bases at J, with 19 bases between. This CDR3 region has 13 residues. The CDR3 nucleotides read TGTGCCAGCAGACTTAAACGGGGCCACGGGCAGTACTTC. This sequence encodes CASRLKRGHGQYF.

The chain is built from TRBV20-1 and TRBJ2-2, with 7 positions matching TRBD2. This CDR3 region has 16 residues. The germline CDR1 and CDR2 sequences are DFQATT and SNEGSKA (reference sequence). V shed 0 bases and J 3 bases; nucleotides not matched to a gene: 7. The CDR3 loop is CSARDASGAYTGELFF. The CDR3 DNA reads TGCAGTGCTAGAGATGCAAGCGGGGCCTACACCGGGGAGCTGTTTTTT.

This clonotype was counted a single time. This CDR3 reads CASSEASGRVDTQYF. The CDR3 nucleotides read TGTGCCAGCAGTGAGGCTAGCGGGAGAGTAGATACGCAGTATTTT. The V gene is TRBV6-4, the J gene TRBJ2-3; 10 bases fit TRBD2. Unmatched junction bases numbered 5, after V lost 3 bases and J lost 5 bases. CDR1 and CDR2 from the germline V gene are MRHNA and SNTAGT. CDR3 length: 15 amino acids.

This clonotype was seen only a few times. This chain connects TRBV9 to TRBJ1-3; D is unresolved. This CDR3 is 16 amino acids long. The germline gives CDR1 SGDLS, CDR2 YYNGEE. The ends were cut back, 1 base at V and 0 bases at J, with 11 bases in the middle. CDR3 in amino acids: CASSVNSGASGNTIYF. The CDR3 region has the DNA TGTGCCAGCAGCGTAAATAGCGGAGCCTCTGGAAACACCATATATTTT.

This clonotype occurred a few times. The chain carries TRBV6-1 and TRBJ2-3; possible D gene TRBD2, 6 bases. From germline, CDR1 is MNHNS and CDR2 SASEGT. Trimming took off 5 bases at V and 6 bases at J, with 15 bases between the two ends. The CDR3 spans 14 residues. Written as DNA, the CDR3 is TGTGCCAGCAGTTCACCGGGACTGTCGGATACGCAGTATTTT. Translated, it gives CASSSPGLSDTQYF.

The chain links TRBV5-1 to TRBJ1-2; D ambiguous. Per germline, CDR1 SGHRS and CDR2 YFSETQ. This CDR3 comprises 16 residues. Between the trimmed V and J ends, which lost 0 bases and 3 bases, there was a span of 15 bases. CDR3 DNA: TGCGCCAGCAGCTTGGCCGCAAGGAATTCGCACTATGGCTACACCTTC. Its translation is CASSLAARNSHYGYTF.

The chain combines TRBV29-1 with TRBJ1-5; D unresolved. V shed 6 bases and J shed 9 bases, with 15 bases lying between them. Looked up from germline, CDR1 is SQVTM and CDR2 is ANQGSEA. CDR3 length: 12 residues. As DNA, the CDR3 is TGCAGCGTCGACTATCTTGGTGGGCCCCAGCATTTT. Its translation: CSVDYLGGPQHF.

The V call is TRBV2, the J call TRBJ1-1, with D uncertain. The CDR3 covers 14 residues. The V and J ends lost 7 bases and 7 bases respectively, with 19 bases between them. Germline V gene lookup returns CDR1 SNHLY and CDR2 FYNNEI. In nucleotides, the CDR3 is TGTGCCAGCACCCAAGCGAGCAGGCGGAATGAAGCTTTCTTT. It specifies CASTQASRRNEAFF. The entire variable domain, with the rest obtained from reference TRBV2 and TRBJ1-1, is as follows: EPEVTQTPSHQVTQMGQEVILRCVPISNHLYFYWYRQILGQKVEFLVSFYNNEISEKSEIFDDQFSVERPDGSNFTLKIRSTKLEDSAMYFCASTQASRRNEAFFGQGTRLTVV.

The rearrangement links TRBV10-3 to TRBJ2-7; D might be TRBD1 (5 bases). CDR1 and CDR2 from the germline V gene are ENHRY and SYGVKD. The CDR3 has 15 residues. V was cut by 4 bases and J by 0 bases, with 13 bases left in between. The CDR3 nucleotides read TGTGCCATCAGTGGGTTGGGGCCCAGCTCCTACGAGCAGTACTTC. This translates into CAISGLGPSSYEQYF.

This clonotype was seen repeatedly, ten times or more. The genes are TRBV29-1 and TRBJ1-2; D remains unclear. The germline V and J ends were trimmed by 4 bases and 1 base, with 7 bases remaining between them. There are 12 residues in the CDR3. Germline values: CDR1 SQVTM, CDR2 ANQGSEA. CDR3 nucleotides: TGCAGCGTTGGTGGGGTTAACTATGGCTACACCTTC. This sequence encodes CSVGGVNYGYTF.

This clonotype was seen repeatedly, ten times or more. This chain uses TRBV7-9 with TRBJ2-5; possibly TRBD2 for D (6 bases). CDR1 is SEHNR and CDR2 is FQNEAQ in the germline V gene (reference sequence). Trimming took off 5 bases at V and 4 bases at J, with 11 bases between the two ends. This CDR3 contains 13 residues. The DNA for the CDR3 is TGTGCCAGCAGCCAAGCAGCGGGAGAGACCCAGTACTTC. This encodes CASSQAAGETQYF.